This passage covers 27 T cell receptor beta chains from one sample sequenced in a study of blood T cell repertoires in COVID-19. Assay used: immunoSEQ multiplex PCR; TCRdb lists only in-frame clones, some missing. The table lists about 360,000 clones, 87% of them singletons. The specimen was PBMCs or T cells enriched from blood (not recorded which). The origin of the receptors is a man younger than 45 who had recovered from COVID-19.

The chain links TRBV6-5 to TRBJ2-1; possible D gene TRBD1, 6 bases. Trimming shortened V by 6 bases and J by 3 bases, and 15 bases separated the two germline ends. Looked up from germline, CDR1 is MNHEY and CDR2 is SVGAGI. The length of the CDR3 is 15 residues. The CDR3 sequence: CASSRDSRGYNEQFF. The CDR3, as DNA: TGTGCCAGCAGCCGAGACAGCAGGGGCTACAATGAGCAGTTCTTC.

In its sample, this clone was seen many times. CDR3 residues: CASSQGASGGETQYF. CDR3 DNA sequence: TGCGCCAGCAGCCAAGGGGCTAGCGGCGGGGAGACCCAGTACTTC. The genes are TRBV4-1 and TRBJ2-5; TRBD2 matches 7 bases. The CDR3 has 15 amino acids. V was clipped by 1 base and J by 5 bases; unmatched bases: 7. Germline V CDR1 and CDR2: MGHRA, YSYEKL.

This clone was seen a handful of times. CDR3 protein: CAWSPRSNQPQHF. The CDR3 region has the DNA TGTGCCTGGAGCCCTCGGAGCAATCAGCCCCAGCATTTT. The chain joins TRBV30 to TRBJ1-5; no clear D gene. V was shortened by 3 bases and J by 1 base, with 7 bases between the two germline ends. Germline values: CDR1 GTSNPN, CDR2 SVGIG (reference sequence). The CDR3 has 13 residues.

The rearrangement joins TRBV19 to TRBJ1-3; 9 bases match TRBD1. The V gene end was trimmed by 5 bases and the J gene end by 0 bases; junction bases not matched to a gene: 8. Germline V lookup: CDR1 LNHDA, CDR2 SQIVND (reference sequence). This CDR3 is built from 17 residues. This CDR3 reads CASSPPGTGISGNTIYF. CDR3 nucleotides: TGTGCCAGTAGTCCCCCCGGGACAGGGATCTCTGGAAACACCATATATTTT.

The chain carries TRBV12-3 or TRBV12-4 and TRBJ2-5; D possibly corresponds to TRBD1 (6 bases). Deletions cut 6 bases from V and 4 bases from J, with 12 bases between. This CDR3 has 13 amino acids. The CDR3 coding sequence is TGTGCCAGCAGCACCGGGACATTAGAGACCCAGTACTTC. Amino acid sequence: CASSTGTLETQYF.

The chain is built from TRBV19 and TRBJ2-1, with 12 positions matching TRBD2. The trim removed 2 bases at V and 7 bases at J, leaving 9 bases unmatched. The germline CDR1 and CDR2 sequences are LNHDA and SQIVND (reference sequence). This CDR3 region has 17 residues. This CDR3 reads CASSISLAGGPRNEQFF. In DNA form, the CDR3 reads TGTGCCAGTAGTATATCCCTAGCGGGGGGGCCAAGGAATGAGCAGTTCTTC. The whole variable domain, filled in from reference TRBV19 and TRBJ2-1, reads DGGITQSPKYLFRKEGQNVTLSCEQNLNHDAMYWYRQDPGQGLRLIYYSQIVNDFQKGDIAEGYSVSREKKESFPLTVTSAQKNPTAFYLCASSISLAGGPRNEQFFGPGTRLTVL.

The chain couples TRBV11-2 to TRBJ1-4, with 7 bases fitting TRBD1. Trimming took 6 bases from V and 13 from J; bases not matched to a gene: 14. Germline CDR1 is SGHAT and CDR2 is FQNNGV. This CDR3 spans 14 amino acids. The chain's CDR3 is CASRPTGAAVRLFF. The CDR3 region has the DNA TGTGCCAGCAGACCCACAGGGGCCGCAGTAAGACTGTTTTTT. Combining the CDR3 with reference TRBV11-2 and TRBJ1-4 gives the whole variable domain EAGVAQSPRYKIIEKRQSVAFWCNPISGHATLYWYQQILGQGPKLLIQFQNNGVVDDSQLPKDRFSAERLKGVDSTLKIQPAKLEDSAVYLCASRPTGAAVRLFFGSGTQLSVL.

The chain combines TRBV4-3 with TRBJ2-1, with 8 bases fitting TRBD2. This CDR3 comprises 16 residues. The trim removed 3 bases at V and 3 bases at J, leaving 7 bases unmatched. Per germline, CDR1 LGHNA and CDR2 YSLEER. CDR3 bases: TGCGCCAGCAGCCAGTGGGCGGGGGGTTACTACAATGAGCAGTTCTTC. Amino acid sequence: CASSQWAGGYYNEQFF.

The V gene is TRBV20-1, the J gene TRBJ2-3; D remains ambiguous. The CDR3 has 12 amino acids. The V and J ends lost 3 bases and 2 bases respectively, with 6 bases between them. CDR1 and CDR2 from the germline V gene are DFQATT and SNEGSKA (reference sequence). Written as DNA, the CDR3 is TGCAGTGCTAGTGCAGACACAGATACGCAGTATTTT. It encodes CSASADTDTQYF.

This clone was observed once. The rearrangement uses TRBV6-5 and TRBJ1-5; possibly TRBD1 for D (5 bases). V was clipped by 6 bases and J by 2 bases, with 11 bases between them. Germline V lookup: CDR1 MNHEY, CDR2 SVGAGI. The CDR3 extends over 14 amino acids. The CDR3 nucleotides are TGTGCCAGCAGACTGCAGGGTGGCAATCAGCCCCAGCATTTT. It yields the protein CASRLQGGNQPQHF.

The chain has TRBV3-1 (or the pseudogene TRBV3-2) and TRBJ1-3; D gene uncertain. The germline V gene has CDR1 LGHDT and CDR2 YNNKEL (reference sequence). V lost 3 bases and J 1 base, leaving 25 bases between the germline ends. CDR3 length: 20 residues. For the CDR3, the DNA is TGTGCCAGCAGCCAGAACCCTCCCCTCCACAACGCTTGGTCTGGAAACACCATATATTTT. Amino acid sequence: CASSQNPPLHNAWSGNTIYF.

The CDR3 spells CASSTIGNTIYF. CDR3 bases: TGTGCCAGCAGCACAATAGGAAACACCATATATTTT. The chain couples TRBV11-2 to TRBJ1-3; no reliable D call. Germline CDR1 is SGHAT and CDR2 is FQNNGV. V dropped 5 bases and J dropped 4 bases, with 6 bases sitting between them. The CDR3 contains 12 residues.

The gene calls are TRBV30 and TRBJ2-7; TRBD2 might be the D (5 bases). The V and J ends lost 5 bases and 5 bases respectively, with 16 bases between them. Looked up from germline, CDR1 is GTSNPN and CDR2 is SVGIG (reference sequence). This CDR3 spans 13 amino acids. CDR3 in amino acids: CAWERPLGDEQYF. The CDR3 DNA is TGTGCCTGGGAGAGACCGCTCGGGGACGAGCAGTACTTC.

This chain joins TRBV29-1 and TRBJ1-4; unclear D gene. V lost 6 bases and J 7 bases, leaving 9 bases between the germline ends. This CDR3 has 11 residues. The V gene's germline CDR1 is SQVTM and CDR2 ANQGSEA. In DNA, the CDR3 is TGCAGCGTCCTGGGAGGTGAAAAACTGTTTTTT. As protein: CSVLGGEKLFF.

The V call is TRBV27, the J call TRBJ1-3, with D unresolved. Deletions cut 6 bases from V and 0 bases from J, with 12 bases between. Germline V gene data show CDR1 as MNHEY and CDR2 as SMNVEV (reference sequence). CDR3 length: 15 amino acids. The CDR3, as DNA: TGTGCCAGCAGGCAGACTTTTTACTCTGGAAACACCATATATTTT. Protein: CASRQTFYSGNTIYF.

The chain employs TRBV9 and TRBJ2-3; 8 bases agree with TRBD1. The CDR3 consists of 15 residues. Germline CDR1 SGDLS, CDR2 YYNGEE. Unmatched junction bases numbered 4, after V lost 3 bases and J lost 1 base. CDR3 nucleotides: TGTGCCAGCAGCGCCGGGGGACAGGGCACAGATACGCAGTATTTT. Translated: CASSAGGQGTDTQYF.

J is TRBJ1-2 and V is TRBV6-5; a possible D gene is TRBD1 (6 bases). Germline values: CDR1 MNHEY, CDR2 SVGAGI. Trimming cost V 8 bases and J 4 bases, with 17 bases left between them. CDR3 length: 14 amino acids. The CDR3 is CASARFDRTYGYTF. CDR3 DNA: TGTGCCAGCGCGCGGTTCGACAGGACCTATGGCTACACCTTC.

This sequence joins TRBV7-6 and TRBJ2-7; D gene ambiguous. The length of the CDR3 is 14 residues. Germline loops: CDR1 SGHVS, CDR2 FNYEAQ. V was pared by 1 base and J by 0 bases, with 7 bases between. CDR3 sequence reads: CASSLEESSYEQYF. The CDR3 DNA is TGTGCCAGCAGCTTAGAAGAGAGCTCCTACGAGCAGTACTTC.

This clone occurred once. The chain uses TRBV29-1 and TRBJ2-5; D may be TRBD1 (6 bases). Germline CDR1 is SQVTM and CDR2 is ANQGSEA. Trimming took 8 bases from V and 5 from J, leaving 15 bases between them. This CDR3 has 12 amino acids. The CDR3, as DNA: TGCAGCCATACAGGGTTTGATGAGACCCAGTACTTC. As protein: CSHTGFDETQYF.

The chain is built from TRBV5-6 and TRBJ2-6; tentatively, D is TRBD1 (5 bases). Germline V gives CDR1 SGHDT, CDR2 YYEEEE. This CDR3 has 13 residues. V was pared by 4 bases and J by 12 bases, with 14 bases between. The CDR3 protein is CASSDRQGAVLTF. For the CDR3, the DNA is TGTGCCAGCAGCGACAGACAAGGGGCCGTCCTGACTTTC.

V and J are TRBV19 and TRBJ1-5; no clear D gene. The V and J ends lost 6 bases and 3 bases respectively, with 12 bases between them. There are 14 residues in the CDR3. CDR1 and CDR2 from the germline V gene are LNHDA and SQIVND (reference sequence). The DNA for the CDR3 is TGTGCCAGTAGCGACGGCAGGAACAATCAGCCCCAGCATTTT. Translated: CASSDGRNNQPQHF. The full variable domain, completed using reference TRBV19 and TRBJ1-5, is DGGITQSPKYLFRKEGQNVTLSCEQNLNHDAMYWYRQDPGQGLRLIYYSQIVNDFQKGDIAEGYSVSREKKESFPLTVTSAQKNPTAFYLCASSDGRNNQPQHFGDGTRLSIL.

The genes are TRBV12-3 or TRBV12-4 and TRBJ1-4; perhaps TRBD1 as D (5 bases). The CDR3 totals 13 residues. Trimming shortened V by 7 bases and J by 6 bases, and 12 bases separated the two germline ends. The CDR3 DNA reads TGTGCCAGCACCGCGGGGACTTATGAAAAACTGTTTTTT. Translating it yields CASTAGTYEKLFF.

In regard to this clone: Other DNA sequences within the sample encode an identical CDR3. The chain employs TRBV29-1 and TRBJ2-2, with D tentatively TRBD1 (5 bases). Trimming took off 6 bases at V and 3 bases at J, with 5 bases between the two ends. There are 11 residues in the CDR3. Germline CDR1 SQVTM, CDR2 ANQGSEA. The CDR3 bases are TGCAGCGTCAGGGACACCGGGGAGCTGTTTTTT. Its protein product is CSVRDTGELFF.

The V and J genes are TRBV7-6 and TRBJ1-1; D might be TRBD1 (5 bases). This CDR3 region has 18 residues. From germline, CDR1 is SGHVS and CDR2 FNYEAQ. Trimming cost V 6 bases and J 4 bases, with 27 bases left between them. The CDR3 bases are TGTGCCAGCAGTCTTCTACGGGAGGAGGGGCGGGCGAGCACTGAAGCTTTCTTT. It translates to CASSLLREEGRASTEAFF.

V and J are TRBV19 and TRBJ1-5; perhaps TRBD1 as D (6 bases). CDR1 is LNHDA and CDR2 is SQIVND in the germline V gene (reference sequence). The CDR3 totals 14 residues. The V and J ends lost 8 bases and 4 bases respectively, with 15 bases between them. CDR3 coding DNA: TGTGCCAGTCATGGGGGCTACGGAAATCAGCCCCAGCATTTT. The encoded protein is CASHGGYGNQPQHF.

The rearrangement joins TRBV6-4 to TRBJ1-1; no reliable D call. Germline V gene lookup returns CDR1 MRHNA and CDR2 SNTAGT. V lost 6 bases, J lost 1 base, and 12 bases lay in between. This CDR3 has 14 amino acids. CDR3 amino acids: CASSPGLGNTEAFF. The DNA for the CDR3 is TGTGCCAGCAGCCCAGGTTTGGGGAACACTGAAGCTTTCTTT.

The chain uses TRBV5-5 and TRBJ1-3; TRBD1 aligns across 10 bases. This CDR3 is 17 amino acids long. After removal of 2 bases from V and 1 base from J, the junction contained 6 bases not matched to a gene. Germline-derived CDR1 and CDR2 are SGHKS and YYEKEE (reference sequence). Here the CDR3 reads CASSFSGTGVSGNTIYF. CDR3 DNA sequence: TGTGCCAGCAGCTTCTCCGGGACAGGGGTATCTGGAAACACCATATATTTT.